The 5 T cell receptor beta chains below all came from one sample that was sequenced in a study of blood T cell repertoires in COVID-19. Method: immunoSEQ multiplex PCR; TCRdb's copy keeps in-frame clones and lacks some. This table holds about 210,000 clones, about 85% found once. Sequences were obtained from peripheral blood. The receptors here all came from a man between 35 and 55 years old with acute or convalescent COVID-19.

The CDR3 spells CASSFVGRGYQETQYF. In DNA form, the CDR3 reads TGTGCCAGCAGTTTTGTGGGCAGGGGGTACCAAGAGACCCAGTACTTC. This chain links TRBV28 with TRBJ2-5; the match to TRBD1 covers 7 bases. The V segment lost 3 bases and the J segment 0 bases; nucleotides outside the gene matches: 7. Per germline, CDR1 MDHEN and CDR2 SYDVKM. The CDR3 has 16 residues.

The rearrangement uses TRBV3-1 (or the pseudogene TRBV3-2) and TRBJ1-3, with TRBD1 matching over 7 bases. Germline V gene sequence: CDR1 LGHDT, CDR2 YNNKEL (reference sequence). The V and J ends lost 8 bases and 3 bases, in that order; junction bases with no gene match: 13. CDR3 size: 16 residues. CDR3 in DNA: TGTGCCAGCGGGGGGCGACAGGGCCGGCTTGGAAACACCATATATTTT. Encoded protein: CASGGRQGRLGNTIYF.

V usage is TRBV28 and J usage is TRBJ2-3; D may be TRBD2 (5 bases). The CDR3 is 15 residues long. In germline, CDR1 is MDHEN, CDR2 SYDVKM. V was trimmed by 7 bases and J by 6 bases, leaving 20 bases between them. CDR3 in DNA: TGTGCCAGCACTCCTGCTAGCACCCTCGGTGATACGCAGTATTTT. Translating gives CASTPASTLGDTQYF.

The CDR3 is CASSLVLAGNTIYF. CDR3 nucleotides: TGTGCCAGCAGCTTAGTTCTAGCTGGAAACACCATATATTTT. The J gene is TRBJ1-3, the V gene TRBV11-2; D is uncertain. The CDR3 sequence is 14 residues long. Looked up from germline, CDR1 is SGHAT and CDR2 is FQNNGV. V dropped 1 base and J dropped 2 bases, with 6 bases sitting between them.

The chain employs TRBV2 and TRBJ2-7; TRBD1 matches 8 bases. This CDR3 comprises 15 residues. The V gene's germline CDR1 is SNHLY and CDR2 FYNNEI. Trimming cost V 3 bases and J 4 bases; bases outside gene matches: 8. CDR3 protein: CASSETRTGRYEQYF. CDR3 nucleotide sequence: TGTGCCAGCAGTGAGACCCGGACAGGGAGGTACGAGCAGTACTTC.